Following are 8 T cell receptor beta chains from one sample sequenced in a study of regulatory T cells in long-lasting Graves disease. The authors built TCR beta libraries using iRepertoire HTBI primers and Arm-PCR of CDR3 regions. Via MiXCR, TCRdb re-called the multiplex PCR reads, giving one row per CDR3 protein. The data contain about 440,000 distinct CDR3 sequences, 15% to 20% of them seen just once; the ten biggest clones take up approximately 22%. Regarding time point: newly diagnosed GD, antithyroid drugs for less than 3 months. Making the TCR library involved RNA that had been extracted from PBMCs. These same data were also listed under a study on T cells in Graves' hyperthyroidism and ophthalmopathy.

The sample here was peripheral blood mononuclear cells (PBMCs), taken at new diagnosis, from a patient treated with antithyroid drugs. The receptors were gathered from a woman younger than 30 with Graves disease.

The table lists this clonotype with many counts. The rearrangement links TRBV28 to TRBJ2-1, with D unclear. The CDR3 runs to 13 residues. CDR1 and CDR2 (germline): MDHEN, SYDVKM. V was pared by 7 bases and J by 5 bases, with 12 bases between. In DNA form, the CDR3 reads TGTGCCAGCACCGAAAACAGCCACAATGAGCAGTTCTTC. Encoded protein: CASTENSHNEQFF.

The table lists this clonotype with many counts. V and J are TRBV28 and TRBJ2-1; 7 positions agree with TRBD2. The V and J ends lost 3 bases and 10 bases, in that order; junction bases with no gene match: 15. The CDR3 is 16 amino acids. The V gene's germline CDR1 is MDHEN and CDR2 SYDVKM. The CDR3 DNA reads TGTGCCAGCAGTTTGATTAGCGGGTTCCACGGGGGGGAGCAGTTCTTC. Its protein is CASSLISGFHGGEQFF. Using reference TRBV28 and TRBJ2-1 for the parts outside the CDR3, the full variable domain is DVKVTQSSRYLVKRTGEKVFLECVQDMDHENMFWYRQDPGLGLRLIYFSYDVKMKEKGDIPEGYSVSREKKERFSLILESASTNQTSMYLCASSLISGFHGGEQFFGPGTRLTVL.

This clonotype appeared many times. The chain's CDR3 is CASSSLHYTQYF. The CDR3 DNA reads as TGTGCCAGCAGCTCCCTTCACTATACGCAGTATTTT. V usage is TRBV7-9 and J usage is TRBJ2-3; D call uncertain. This CDR3 contains 12 residues. Germline values: CDR1 SEHNR, CDR2 FQNEAQ (reference sequence). Trimming removed 4 bases from V and 7 bases from J, with 9 bases in between.

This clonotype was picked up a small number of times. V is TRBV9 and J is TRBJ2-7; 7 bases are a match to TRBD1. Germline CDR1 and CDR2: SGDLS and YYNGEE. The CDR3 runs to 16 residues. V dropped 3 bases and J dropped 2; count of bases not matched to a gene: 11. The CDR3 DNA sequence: TGTGCCAGCAGCGGCGTAGAACAGGGGTCGACCTACGAGCAGTACTTC. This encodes CASSGVEQGSTYEQYF.

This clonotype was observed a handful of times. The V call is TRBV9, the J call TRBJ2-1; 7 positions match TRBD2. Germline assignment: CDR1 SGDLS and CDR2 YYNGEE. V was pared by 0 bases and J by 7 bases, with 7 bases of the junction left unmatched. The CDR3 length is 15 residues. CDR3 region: CASSVEGTMSNEQFF. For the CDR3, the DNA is TGTGCCAGCAGCGTAGAGGGGACTATGTCGAATGAGCAGTTCTTC.

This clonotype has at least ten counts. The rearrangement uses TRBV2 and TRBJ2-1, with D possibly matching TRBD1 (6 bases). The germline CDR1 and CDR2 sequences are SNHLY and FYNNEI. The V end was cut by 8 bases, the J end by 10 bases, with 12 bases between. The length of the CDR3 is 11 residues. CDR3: CASLGAREQFF. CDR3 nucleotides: TGTGCCAGCCTGGGGGCGCGCGAGCAGTTCTTC.

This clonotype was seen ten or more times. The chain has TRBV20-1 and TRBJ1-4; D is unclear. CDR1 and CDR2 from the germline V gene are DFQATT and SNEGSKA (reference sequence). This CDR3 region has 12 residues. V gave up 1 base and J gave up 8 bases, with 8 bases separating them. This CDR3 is CSARGGDEKLFF. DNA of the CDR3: TGCAGTGCTAGAGGAGGAGACGAAAAACTGTTTTTT.

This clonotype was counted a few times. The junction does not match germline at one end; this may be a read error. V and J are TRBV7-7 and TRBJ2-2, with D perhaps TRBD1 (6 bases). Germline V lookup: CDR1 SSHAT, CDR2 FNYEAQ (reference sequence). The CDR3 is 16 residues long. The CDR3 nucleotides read TGTGCTAGCAGCTTAGGAACAGGGACGAACACCGGGGAGCTGTTTTTT. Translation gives CASSLGTGTNTGELFF.